The 25 T cell receptor beta chains listed next were all sequenced from one sample in a study of CD8+CD57+ T cells in acquired aplastic anemia. Sequencing was done on patients that had shown CD8+CD57+ cell expansion by flow cytometry. According to the study, genomic DNA was the template for TCR beta VDJ and CDR3 profiling. TCRdb re-derived calls from the reads in MiXCR, one entry per CDR3 protein. The sample carries under 150,000 distinct CDR3 sequences, nearly 40% recorded once. Specimen: sorted CD4+, CD8+, or CD8+CD57+ T cells (not recorded which) from PBMCs. These receptors were obtained from a human donor with aplastic anemia.

The chain recombines TRBV28 with TRBJ1-5; D perhaps matches TRBD1 (6 bases). This CDR3 is 14 amino acids long. Germline CDR1 reads MDHEN; CDR2 reads SYDVKM. Trimming took 0 bases from V and 12 from J, leaving 15 bases between them. The CDR3 sequence: CASSLWDSSPHQHF. CDR3 sequence (DNA): TGTGCCAGCAGTTTATGGGACAGCTCGCCCCACCAGCATTTT.

The rearrangement links TRBV5-1 to TRBJ2-7, with TRBD2 matching 9 bases. The CDR3 sequence is 14 residues long. Trimming removed 2 bases from V and 3 bases from J; junction bases left unmatched: 3. Germline CDR1 SGHRS, CDR2 YFSETQ. This CDR3 is CASSFSSGGYEQYF. The CDR3 region has the DNA TGCGCCAGCAGCTTTAGTAGCGGGGGCTACGAGCAGTACTTC.

As concerns this clonotype: A much larger clone differs by one base, so this may be a read error. The rearrangement joins TRBV12-3 or TRBV12-4 to TRBJ2-5; D might be TRBD1 or TRBD2, each matching 6 bases. The CDR3 length is 15 residues. Trimming left V 6 bases short and J 7 bases short, with 21 bases between. The CDR3 region is CASSDSGGLGGTQYF. The CDR3 DNA is TGTGCCAGCAGCGACAGTGGGGGGCTGGGAGGGACCCAGTACTTC.

On this clonotype itself: A much more abundant neighbour one base away suggests this may be a read error. The V gene is TRBV5-4, the J gene TRBJ2-7, with 8 bases lining up with TRBD2. This CDR3 spans 13 amino acids. The germline V gene encodes CDR1 SGHNT and CDR2 YYREEE (reference sequence). CDR3 nucleotide sequence: TGTGCCGGCAGTCCTCATATAGCGGGGGAGCAGTACGTC. This codes for CAGSPHIAGEQYV.

This chain connects TRBV2 to TRBJ1-5; the D is unclear. This CDR3 spans 15 amino acids. V was pared by 8 bases and J by 3 bases, with 17 bases between. CDR1 is SNHLY, CDR2 FYNNEI, per germline. The CDR3 nucleotides are TGTGCCAGCTCACCCGAAGTAAATCCCAATCAGCCCCAGCATTTT. This encodes CASSPEVNPNQPQHF.

The chain is built from TRBV25-1 and TRBJ1-3, with a tentative D call TRBD1 (5 bases). Germline CDR1 is MGHDK and CDR2 is SYGVNS. Trimming left V 4 bases short and J 3 bases short, with 16 bases between. The length of the CDR3 is 16 residues. The CDR3 bases are TGTGCCAGCAGTGCTGATGTCCGGGGCATTGGAAACACCATATATTTT. Translating gives CASSADVRGIGNTIYF.

The chain joins TRBV5-1 to TRBJ2-4; the D gene is possibly TRBD2 (5 bases). CDR3 size: 14 residues. V dropped 0 bases and J dropped 5 bases, with 9 bases sitting between them. Germline V CDR1 and CDR2: SGHRS, YFSETQ. The CDR3, as DNA: TGCGCCAGCAGCTTGGGAGGTAGCGAAAACATTCAGTACTTC. Its translation is CASSLGGSENIQYF.

J is TRBJ2-3 and V is TRBV2; D is ambiguous. The germline V gene encodes CDR1 SNHLY and CDR2 FYNNEI. V lost 6 bases, J lost 2 bases, and 3 bases lay in between. The CDR3 has 11 residues. CDR3 DNA: TGTGCCAGCAGGTACACAGATACGCAGTATTTT. This codes for CASRYTDTQYF.

This clonotype was counted at least ten times. The V call is TRBV2, the J call TRBJ1-6; 10 bases agree with TRBD1. The CDR3 runs to 15 residues. Unmatched junction bases numbered 8, after V lost 6 bases and J lost 9 bases. CDR1 is SNHLY and CDR2 is FYNNEI in the germline V gene. Here the CDR3 reads CASRPGQGLISPLHF. The CDR3 DNA reads TGTGCCAGCAGACCGGGACAGGGGTTAATTTCACCCCTCCACTTT.

A note on this clonotype: Given a much more abundant clone one base away, this may be a read error. The chain links TRBV7-9 to TRBJ1-2, with D possibly TRBD1 on 5 matching bases. Germline CDR1 SEHNR, CDR2 FQNEAQ (reference sequence). The CDR3 consists of 14 residues. V gave up 4 bases and J gave up 3 bases, with 12 bases separating them. The CDR3 coding sequence is TGTGCCAGCAGCTCAGGGAAGCAAGACTATGGCTACACCTTC. Its protein product is CASSSGKQDYGYTF.

This clonotype was recorded at least ten times. The chain recombines TRBV3-1 with TRBJ1-2, with TRBD1 matching 8 bases. Trimming took 1 base from V and 8 from J; bases not matched to a gene: 6. Germline loops: CDR1 LGHDT, CDR2 YNNKEL (reference sequence). This CDR3 has 14 residues. CDR3 loop: CASSQVGQGDGYTF. CDR3 DNA sequence: TGTGCCAGCAGCCAAGTTGGACAGGGAGACGGCTACACCTTC.

This clonotype was found many times. The chain combines TRBV9 with TRBJ1-4; 7 positions agree with TRBD1. The V gene end was trimmed by 6 bases and the J gene end by 8 bases; junction bases not matched to a gene: 16. This CDR3 has 16 amino acids. Germline CDR1 and CDR2: SGDLS and YYNGEE. The CDR3 reads CASTKTGSPSGEKLFF. The CDR3 coding sequence is TGTGCCAGCACCAAGACAGGGTCCCCGAGTGGGGAAAAACTGTTTTTT.

This clonotype was detected a few times. A much larger clonotype is one base distant, so this may be a read error. The CDR3 does not end in the conserved phenylalanine or tryptophan, so this is likely a read error. This sequence joins TRBV19 and TRBJ2-5; 9 bases agree with TRBD1. The CDR3 runs to 15 residues. V lost 5 bases and J lost 7; bases outside the gene matches: 11. CDR1 and CDR2 from the germline V gene are LNHDA and SQIVND (reference sequence). Written as DNA, the CDR3 is TGTGCCAGTAGTGCCGCCGGGACAGGGTTTTGGACCCAGTACGTC. This gives the protein CASSAAGTGFWTQYV.

Comments on this clonotype: Since a much larger clone is just one base distant, this may be a read error. The gene calls are TRBV6-1 and TRBJ2-7; D is tentatively TRBD1 or TRBD2 (5 bases each). CDR3 length equals 13 residues. The germline gives CDR1 MNHNS, CDR2 SASEGT. Trimming shortened V by 5 bases and J by 3 bases, and 11 bases separated the two germline ends. The CDR3 bases are TGTGCCAGCAGTCCGGGACCACTCTACGAGCAGTACTTC. The encoded protein is CASSPGPLYEQYF.

At least ten counts were recorded for this clonotype. V usage is TRBV19 and J usage is TRBJ2-3; 10 bases agree with TRBD2. Looked up from germline, CDR1 is LNHDA and CDR2 is SQIVND (reference sequence). With V trimmed by 4 bases and J by 2 bases, 6 bases remained unmatched. The CDR3 is 16 amino acids. The CDR3 DNA sequence: TGTGCCAGTAGTAAAATTAGCGGGGGGTCCACAGATACGCAGTATTTT. Protein: CASSKISGGSTDTQYF.

The chain has TRBV3-1 and TRBJ2-4; 13 bases map to TRBD2. Trimming took 5 bases from V and 9 from J; bases not matched to a gene: 10. Germline CDR1 reads LGHDT; CDR2 reads YNNKEL (reference sequence). This CDR3 is built from 16 residues. The CDR3: CASSTGLAGAGGIQYF. Here the CDR3 DNA reads TGTGCCAGCAGCACAGGACTAGCGGGGGCCGGGGGCATTCAGTACTTC. The full variable domain, in which reference TRBV3-1 and TRBJ2-4 provide the parts outside the CDR3, is DTAVSQTPKYLVTQMGNDKSIKCEQNLGHDTMYWYKQDSKKFLKIMFSYNNKELIINETVPNRFSPKSPDKAHLNLHINSLELGDSAVYFCASSTGLAGAGGIQYFGAGTRLSVL.

This clonotype came up many times. The chain recombines TRBV12-5 with TRBJ1-2; 7 bases map to TRBD1. The CDR3 loop spans 13 amino acids. Germline V lookup: CDR1 LGHNT, CDR2 FRNRAP. The V and J ends lost 3 bases and 8 bases, in that order; junction bases with no gene match: 6. CDR3 nucleotides: TGTGCTAGTGGTTTCGACAGGGTGTGGGGCTACACCTTC. It specifies CASGFDRVWGYTF.

This clonotype was seen only a few times. This chain uses TRBV28 with TRBJ1-4; a possible D gene is TRBD1 (6 bases). CDR1 is MDHEN and CDR2 is SYDVKM in the germline V gene. This CDR3 is built from 13 residues. The V gene lost 11 bases and the J gene lost 8 bases, with 18 bases spanning the gap. This CDR3 reads CAVQGRGREKLFF. CDR3 coding DNA: TGTGCCGTCCAGGGGAGGGGGAGGGAAAAACTGTTTTTT. The whole variable domain, filled in from reference TRBV28 and TRBJ1-4, reads DVKVTQSSRYLVKRTGEKVFLECVQDMDHENMFWYRQDPGLGLRLIYFSYDVKMKEKGDIPEGYSVSREKKERFSLILESASTNQTSMYLCAVQGRGREKLFFGSGTQLSVL.

This clonotype is a singleton in its sample. V is TRBV29-1 and J is TRBJ1-5; D remains unclear. The length of the CDR3 is 13 residues. Trimming stripped 6 bases from V and 6 bases from J, with 15 bases between. The germline V gene encodes CDR1 SQVTM and CDR2 ANQGSEA. CDR3 nucleotides: TGCAGCGTCACGGACGGGGTGGGTCAGCCCCAGCATTTT. This encodes CSVTDGVGQPQHF.

This clonotype was seen only once. A junction end diverges from the germline sequence, so it may reflect a read error. The J gene is TRBJ1-2, the V gene TRBV5-6; 11 bases are a match to TRBD1. The CDR3 contains 15 residues. CDR1 and CDR2 (germline): SGHDT, YYEEEE. The CDR3 loop is CATSSLAGTGGGYTF. For the CDR3, the DNA is TGTGCCACCAGCAGCTTGGCAGGGACAGGGGGTGGCTACACCTTC.

This sequence joins TRBV2 and TRBJ2-1, with D perhaps TRBD1 (6 bases). The CDR3 spans 13 residues. Trimming stripped 6 bases from V and 7 bases from J, with 13 bases between. Germline CDR1 SNHLY, CDR2 FYNNEI. The DNA for the CDR3 is TGTGCCAGCAGCCAGACAGGCAGGAATGAGCAGTTCTTC. Translation gives CASSQTGRNEQFF.

This clonotype came up once. The rearrangement uses TRBV5-1 and TRBJ2-1, with D possibly being TRBD2 (6 bases). The V gene lost 4 bases and the J gene lost 0 bases, with 14 bases spanning the gap. The length of the CDR3 is 16 residues. The germline V gene has CDR1 SGHRS and CDR2 YFSETQ. The CDR3 DNA reads as TGCGCCAGCAGCCCCCCAGGGACTCACTCCTACAATGAGCAGTTCTTC. Its translation: CASSPPGTHSYNEQFF. Supplemented by reference TRBV5-1 and TRBJ2-1, the full variable domain reads KAGVTQTPRYLIKTRGQQVTLSCSPISGHRSVSWYQQTPGQGLQFLFEYFSETQRNKGNFPGRFSGRQFSNSRSEMNVSTLELGDSALYLCASSPPGTHSYNEQFFGPGTRLTVL.

The table lists this clonotype with many counts. This chain joins TRBV19 and TRBJ1-6, with 9 nucleotides matching TRBD1. The CDR3 has 10 amino acids. V shed 6 bases and J 18 bases; nucleotides not matched to a gene: 3. Germline loops: CDR1 LNHDA, CDR2 SQIVND (reference sequence). This chain's CDR3 is CASRGQGYHF. CDR3 nucleotide sequence: TGTGCCAGTAGAGGACAGGGGTACCACTTT.

The chain uses TRBV20-1 and TRBJ2-5; the D gene could be TRBD1 or TRBD2 (5 bases each). The V and J ends lost 1 base and 4 bases respectively, with 13 bases between them. CDR1 and CDR2 from the germline V gene are DFQATT and SNEGSKA (reference sequence). The CDR3 is 14 amino acids. This CDR3 is CSARGGRELETQYF. The CDR3 nucleotides read TGCAGTGCTAGAGGGGGCAGGGAGTTAGAGACCCAGTACTTC.

The sample holds many counts of this clonotype. This chain joins TRBV3-1 and TRBJ2-5; D is undetermined. The CDR3 contains 14 residues. Germline V gene data show CDR1 as LGHDT and CDR2 as YNNKEL (reference sequence). V was cut by 1 base and J by 3 bases, with 9 bases left in between. In DNA, the CDR3 is TGTGCCAGCAGCCAAGTGTCAGGAAAAGAGACCCAGTACTTC. This translates into CASSQVSGKETQYF.